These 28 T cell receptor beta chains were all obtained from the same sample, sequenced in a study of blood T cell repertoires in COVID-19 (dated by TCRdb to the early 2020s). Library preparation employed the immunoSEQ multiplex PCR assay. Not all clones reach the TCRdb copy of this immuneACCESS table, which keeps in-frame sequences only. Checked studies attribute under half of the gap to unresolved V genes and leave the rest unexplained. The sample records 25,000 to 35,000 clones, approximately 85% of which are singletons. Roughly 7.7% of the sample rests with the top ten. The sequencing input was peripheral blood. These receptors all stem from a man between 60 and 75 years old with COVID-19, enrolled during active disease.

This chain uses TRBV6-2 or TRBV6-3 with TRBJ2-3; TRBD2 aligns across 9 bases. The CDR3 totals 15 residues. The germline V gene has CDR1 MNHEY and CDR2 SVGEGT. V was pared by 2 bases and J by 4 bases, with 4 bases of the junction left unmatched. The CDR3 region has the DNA TGTGCCAGCAGTTACGGGCGGGAGGGGTCAGATACGCAGTATTTT. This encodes CASSYGREGSDTQYF.

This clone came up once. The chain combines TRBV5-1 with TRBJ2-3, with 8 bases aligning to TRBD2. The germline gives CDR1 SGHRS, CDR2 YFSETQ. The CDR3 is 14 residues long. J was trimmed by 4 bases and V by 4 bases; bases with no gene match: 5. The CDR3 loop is CASSPGGGSDTQYF. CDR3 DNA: TGCGCCAGCAGCCCCGGGGGGGGATCAGATACGCAGTATTTT.

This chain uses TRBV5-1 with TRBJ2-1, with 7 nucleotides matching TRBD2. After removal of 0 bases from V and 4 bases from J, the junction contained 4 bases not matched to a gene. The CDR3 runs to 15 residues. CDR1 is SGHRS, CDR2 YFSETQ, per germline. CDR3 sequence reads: CASSLESSGYNEQFF. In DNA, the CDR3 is TGCGCCAGCAGCTTGGAGTCTAGCGGATACAATGAGCAGTTCTTC.

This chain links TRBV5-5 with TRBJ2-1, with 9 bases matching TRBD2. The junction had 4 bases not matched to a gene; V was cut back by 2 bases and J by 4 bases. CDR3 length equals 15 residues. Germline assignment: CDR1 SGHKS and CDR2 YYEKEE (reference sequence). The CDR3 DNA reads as TGTGCCAGCAGCTTTGGAGCGGGAGGTTACAATGAGCAGTTCTTC. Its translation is CASSFGAGGYNEQFF. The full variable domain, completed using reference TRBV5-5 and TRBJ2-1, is DAGVTQSPTHLIKTRGQQVTLRCSPISGHKSVSWYQQVLGQGPQFIFQYYEKEERGRGNFPDRFSARQFPNYSSELNVNALLLGDSALYLCASSFGAGGYNEQFFGPGTRLTVL.

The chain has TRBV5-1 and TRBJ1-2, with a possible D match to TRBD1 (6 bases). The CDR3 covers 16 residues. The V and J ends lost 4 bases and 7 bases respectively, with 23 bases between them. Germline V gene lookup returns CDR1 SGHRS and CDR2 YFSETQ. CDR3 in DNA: TGCGCCAGCAGCCTAACGGGACAACTTGGTTCGTTTGGCTACACCTTC. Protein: CASSLTGQLGSFGYTF.

The CDR3 bases are TGCGCCAGCAGCCAAGCGGGTGGTGGCGGGAGATCAGTCCCCTACGAGCAGTACTTC. It codes for CASSQAGGGGRSVPYEQYF. The rearrangement links TRBV4-3 to TRBJ2-7, with TRBD2 matching over 7 bases. V shed 1 base, J shed 2 bases, and the junction held 17 bases outside the gene matches. Germline V lookup: CDR1 LGHNA, CDR2 YSLEER. The CDR3 sequence is 19 residues long.

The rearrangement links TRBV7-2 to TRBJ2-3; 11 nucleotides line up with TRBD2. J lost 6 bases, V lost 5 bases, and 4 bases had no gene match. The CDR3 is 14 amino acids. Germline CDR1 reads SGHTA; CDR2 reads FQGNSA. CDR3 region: CASSLLAGADTQYF. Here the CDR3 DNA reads TGTGCCAGCAGCCTACTAGCGGGAGCCGATACGCAGTATTTT.

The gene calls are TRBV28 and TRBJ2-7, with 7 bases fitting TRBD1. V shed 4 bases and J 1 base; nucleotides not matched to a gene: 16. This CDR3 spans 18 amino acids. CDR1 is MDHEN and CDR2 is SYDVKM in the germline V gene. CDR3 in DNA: TGTGCCAGCAGTTCCCGCGTCCGACGGGACAGACATTCCTACGAGCAGTACTTC. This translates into CASSSRVRRDRHSYEQYF.

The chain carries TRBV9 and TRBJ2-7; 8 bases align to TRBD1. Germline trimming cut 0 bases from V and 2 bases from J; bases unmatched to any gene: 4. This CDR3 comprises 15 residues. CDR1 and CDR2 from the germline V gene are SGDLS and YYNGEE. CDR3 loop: CASSVGQGIAYEQYF. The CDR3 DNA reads TGTGCCAGCAGCGTAGGACAGGGGATAGCCTACGAGCAGTACTTC.

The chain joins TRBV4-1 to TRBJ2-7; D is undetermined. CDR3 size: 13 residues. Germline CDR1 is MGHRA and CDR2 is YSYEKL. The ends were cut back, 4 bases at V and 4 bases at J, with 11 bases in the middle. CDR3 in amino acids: CASSREPRYEQYF. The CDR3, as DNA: TGCGCCAGCAGCCGTGAACCCAGATACGAGCAGTACTTC.

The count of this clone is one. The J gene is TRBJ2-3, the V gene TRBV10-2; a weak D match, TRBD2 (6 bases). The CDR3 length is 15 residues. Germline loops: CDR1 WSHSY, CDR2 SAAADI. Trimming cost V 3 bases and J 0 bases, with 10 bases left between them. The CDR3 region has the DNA TGCGCCAGCAGTGATATGGGAGGTAGCACAGATACGCAGTATTTT. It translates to CASSDMGGSTDTQYF.

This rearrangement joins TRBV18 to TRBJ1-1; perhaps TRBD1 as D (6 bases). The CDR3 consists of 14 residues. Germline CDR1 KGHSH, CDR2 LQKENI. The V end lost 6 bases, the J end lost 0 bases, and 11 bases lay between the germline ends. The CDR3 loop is CASSPDRLNTEAFF. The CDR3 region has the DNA TGTGCCAGCTCGCCTGACAGGCTGAACACTGAAGCTTTCTTT. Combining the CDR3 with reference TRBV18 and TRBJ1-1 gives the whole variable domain NAGVMQNPRHLVRRRGQEARLRCSPMKGHSHVYWYRQLPEEGLKFMVYLQKENIIDESGMPKERFSAEFPKEGPSILRIQQVVRGDSAAYFCASSPDRLNTEAFFGQGTRLTVV.

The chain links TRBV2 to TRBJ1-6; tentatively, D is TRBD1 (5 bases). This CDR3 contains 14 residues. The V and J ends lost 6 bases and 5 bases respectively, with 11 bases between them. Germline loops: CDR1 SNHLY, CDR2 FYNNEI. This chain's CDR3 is CASRGQGNNSPLHF. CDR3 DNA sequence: TGTGCCAGCAGGGGGCAGGGTAATAATTCACCCCTCCACTTT.

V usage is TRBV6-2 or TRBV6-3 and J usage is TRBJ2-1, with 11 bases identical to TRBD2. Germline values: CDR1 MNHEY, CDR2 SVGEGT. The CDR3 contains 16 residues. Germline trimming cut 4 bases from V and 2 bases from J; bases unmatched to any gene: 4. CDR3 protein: CASSSLAGGAYNEQFF. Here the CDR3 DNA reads TGTGCCAGCAGTTCCCTAGCGGGGGGAGCCTACAATGAGCAGTTCTTC.

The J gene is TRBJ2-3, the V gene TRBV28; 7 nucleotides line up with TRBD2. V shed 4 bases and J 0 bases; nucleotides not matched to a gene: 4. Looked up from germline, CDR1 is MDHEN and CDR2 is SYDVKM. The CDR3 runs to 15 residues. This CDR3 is CASSSQRDSTDTQYF. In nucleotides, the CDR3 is TGTGCCAGCAGTTCGCAGCGGGATAGCACAGATACGCAGTATTTT.

CDR3 nucleotides: TGTGCCAGCCGCCATGCAGGGGGTCGGGCAACTAATGAAAAACTGTTTTTT. Amino acid sequence: CASRHAGGRATNEKLFF. The chain links TRBV28 to TRBJ1-4, with 7 bases that match TRBD1. Losses at the gene ends were 8 bases for V and 0 bases for J; bases not matched to a gene: 12. This CDR3 is built from 17 residues. CDR1 and CDR2 from the germline V gene are MDHEN and SYDVKM.

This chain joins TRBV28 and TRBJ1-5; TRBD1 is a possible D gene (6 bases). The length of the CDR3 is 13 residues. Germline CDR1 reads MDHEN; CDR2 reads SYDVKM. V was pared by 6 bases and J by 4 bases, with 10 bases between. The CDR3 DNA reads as TGTGCCAGCAGGGCAGGGGTTAATCAGCCCCAGCATTTT. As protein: CASRAGVNQPQHF. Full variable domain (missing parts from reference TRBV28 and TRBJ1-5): DVKVTQSSRYLVKRTGEKVFLECVQDMDHENMFWYRQDPGLGLRLIYFSYDVKMKEKGDIPEGYSVSREKKERFSLILESASTNQTSMYLCASRAGVNQPQHFGDGTRLSIL.

CDR3 bases: TGTGCCAGCACCACATATCAACCCGGACAGGGACGAGAGACCCAGTACTTC. Amino acid sequence: CASTTYQPGQGRETQYF. The chain is built from TRBV28 and TRBJ2-5, with 8 bases fitting TRBD1. Trimming cost V 7 bases and J 4 bases; bases outside gene matches: 17. The CDR3 extends over 17 amino acids. The V gene's germline CDR1 is MDHEN and CDR2 SYDVKM.

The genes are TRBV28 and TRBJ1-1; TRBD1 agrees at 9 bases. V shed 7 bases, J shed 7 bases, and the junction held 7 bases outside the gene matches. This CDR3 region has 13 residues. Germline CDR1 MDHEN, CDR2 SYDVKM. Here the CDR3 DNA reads TGTGCCAGCACTGCGGGACAGGGTGGTGAAGCTTTCTTT. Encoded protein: CASTAGQGGEAFF.

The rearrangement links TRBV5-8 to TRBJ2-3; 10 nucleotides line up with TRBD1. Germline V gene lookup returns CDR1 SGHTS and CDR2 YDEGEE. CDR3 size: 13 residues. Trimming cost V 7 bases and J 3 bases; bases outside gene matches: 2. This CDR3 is CASQGQGTDTQYF. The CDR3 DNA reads TGTGCCAGCCAGGGACAGGGGACAGATACGCAGTATTTT. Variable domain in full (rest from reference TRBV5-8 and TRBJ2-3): EAGVTQSPTHLIKTRGQQATLRCSPISGHTSVYWYQQALGLGLQFLLWYDEGEERNRGNFPPRFSGRQFPNYSSELNVNALELEDSALYLCASQGQGTDTQYFGPGTRLTVL.

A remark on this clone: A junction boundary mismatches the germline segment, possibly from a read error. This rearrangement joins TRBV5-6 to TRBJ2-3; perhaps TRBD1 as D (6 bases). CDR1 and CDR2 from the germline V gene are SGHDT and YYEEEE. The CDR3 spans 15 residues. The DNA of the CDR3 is TGTGCCAGCTTTCAACAGGGACCAAGCATAGATACGCAGTATTTT. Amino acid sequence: CASFQQGPSIDTQYF.

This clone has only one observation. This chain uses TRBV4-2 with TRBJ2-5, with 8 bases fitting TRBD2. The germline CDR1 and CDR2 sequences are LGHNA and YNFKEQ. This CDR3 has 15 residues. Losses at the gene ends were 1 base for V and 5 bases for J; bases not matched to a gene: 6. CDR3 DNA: TGTGCCAGCAGCCAAGTTAGCGGGACCGGTGAGACCCAGTACTTC. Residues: CASSQVSGTGETQYF.

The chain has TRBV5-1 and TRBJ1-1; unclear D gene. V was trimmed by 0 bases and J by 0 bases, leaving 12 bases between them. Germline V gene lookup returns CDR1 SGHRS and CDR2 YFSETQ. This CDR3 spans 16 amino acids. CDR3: CASSLGYTALNTEAFF. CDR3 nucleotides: TGCGCCAGCAGCTTGGGGTATACCGCGTTGAACACTGAAGCTTTCTTT. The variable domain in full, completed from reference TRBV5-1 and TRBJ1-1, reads KAGVTQTPRYLIKTRGQQVTLSCSPISGHRSVSWYQQTPGQGLQFLFEYFSETQRNKGNFPGRFSGRQFSNSRSEMNVSTLELGDSALYLCASSLGYTALNTEAFFGQGTRLTVV.

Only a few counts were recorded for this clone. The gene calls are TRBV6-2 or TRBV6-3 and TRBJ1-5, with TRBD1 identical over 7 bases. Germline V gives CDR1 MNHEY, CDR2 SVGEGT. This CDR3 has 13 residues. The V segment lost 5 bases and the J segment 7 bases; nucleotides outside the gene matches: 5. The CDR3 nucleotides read TGTGCCAGCAGTGATGACAGGGTGCAGCCCCAGCATTTT. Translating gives CASSDDRVQPQHF.

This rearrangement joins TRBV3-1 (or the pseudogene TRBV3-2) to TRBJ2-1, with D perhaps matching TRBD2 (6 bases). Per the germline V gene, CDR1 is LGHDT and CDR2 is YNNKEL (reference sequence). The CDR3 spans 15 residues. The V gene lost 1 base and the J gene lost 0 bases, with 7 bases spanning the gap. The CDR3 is CASSQGLDSYNEQFF. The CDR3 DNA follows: TGTGCCAGCAGCCAAGGACTAGACTCCTACAATGAGCAGTTCTTC.

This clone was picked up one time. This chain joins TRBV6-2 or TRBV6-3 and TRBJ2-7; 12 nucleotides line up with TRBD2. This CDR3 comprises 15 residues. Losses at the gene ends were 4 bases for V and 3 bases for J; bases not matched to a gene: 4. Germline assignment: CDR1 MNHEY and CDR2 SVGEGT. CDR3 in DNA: TGTGCCAGCAGTTCCCGGACTAGCGGGATCTACGAGCAGTACTTC. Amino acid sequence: CASSSRTSGIYEQYF.

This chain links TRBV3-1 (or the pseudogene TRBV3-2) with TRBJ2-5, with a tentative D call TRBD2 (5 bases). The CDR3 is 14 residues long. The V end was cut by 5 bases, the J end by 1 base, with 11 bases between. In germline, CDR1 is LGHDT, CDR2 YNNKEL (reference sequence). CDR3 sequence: CASSSRLTQETQYF. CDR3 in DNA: TGTGCCAGCAGCTCTCGACTAACCCAAGAGACCCAGTACTTC.

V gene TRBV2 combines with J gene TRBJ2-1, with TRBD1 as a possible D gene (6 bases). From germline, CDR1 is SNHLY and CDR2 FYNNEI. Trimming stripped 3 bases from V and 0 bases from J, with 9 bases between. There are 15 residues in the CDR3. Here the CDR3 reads CASSEVRGSYNEQFF. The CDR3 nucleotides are TGTGCCAGCAGTGAGGTCAGGGGCTCCTACAATGAGCAGTTCTTC.